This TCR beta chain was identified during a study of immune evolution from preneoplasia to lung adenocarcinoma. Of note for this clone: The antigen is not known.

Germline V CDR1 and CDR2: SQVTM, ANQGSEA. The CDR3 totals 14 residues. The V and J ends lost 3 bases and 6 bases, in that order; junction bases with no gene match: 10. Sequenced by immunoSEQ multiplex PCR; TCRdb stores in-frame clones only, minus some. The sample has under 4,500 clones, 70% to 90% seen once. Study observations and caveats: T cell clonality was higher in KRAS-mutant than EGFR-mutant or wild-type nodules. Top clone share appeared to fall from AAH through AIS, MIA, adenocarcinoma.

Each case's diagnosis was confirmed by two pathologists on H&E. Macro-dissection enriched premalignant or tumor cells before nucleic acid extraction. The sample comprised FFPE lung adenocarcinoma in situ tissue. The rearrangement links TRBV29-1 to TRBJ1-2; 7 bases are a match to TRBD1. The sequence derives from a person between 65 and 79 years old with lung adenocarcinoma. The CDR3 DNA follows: TGCAGCGTTGATGGAGGGGGCCGCAAGGATGGCTACACCTTC. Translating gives CSVDGGGRKDGYTF.